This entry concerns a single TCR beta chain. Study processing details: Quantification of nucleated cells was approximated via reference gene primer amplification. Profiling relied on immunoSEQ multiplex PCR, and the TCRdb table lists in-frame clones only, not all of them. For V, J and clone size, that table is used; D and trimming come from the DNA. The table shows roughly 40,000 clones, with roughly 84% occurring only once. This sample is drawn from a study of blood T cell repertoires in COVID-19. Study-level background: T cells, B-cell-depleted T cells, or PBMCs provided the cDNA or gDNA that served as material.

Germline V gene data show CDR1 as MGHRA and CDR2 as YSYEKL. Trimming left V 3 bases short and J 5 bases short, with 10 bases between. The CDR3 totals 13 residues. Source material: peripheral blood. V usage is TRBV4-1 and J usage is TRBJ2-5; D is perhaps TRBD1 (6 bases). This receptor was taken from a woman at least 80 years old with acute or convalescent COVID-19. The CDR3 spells CASSQGARETQYF. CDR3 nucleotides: TGCGCCAGCAGCCAGGGGGCAAGGGAGACCCAGTACTTC.